Listed here are 25 T cell receptor beta chains from one sample, sequenced in a study of T cell changes during pregnancy in multiple sclerosis. Profiled with immunoSEQ multiplex PCR; TCRdb holds only in-frame clones, not every one. The table records tens of thousands of clones, around 92% of them present only once. Here the sequenced sample was CD4+ T cells from peripheral blood mononuclear cells, taken in the third trimester of pregnancy. Source of these receptors: a female donor with multiple sclerosis, enrolled in a pregnancy study.

The chain uses TRBV28 and TRBJ2-1; 10 bases are a match to TRBD2. Trimming removed 8 bases from V and 6 bases from J; junction bases left unmatched: 10. The CDR3 has 15 amino acids. Germline assignment: CDR1 MDHEN and CDR2 SYDVKM. CDR3 sequence: CASLGTSASRNEQFF. CDR3 in DNA: TGTGCCAGCCTCGGGACTAGCGCTAGTCGCAATGAGCAGTTCTTC. Complete variable domain (other parts from reference TRBV28 and TRBJ2-1): DVKVTQSSRYLVKRTGEKVFLECVQDMDHENMFWYRQDPGLGLRLIYFSYDVKMKEKGDIPEGYSVSREKKERFSLILESASTNQTSMYLCASLGTSASRNEQFFGPGTRLTVL.

The rearrangement links TRBV4-1 to TRBJ1-5; D perhaps matches TRBD1 (6 bases). V was shortened by 2 bases and J by 7 bases, with 15 bases between the two germline ends. Per the germline V gene, CDR1 is MGHRA and CDR2 is YSYEKL. The CDR3 length is 15 residues. The CDR3 reads CASSQRTGTPQPQHF. The CDR3 DNA reads TGCGCCAGCAGCCAACGCACAGGGACCCCCCAGCCCCAGCATTTT.

The CDR3 loop is CASSSHVAATSYNEQFF. In nucleotides, the CDR3 is TGTGCCAGCAGCTCCCACGTAGCGGCCACTTCCTACAATGAGCAGTTCTTC. The chain recombines TRBV7-2 with TRBJ2-1; a possible D gene is TRBD2 (6 bases). The length of the CDR3 is 17 residues. Trimming cost V 4 bases and J 1 base, with 17 bases left between them. The germline V gene encodes CDR1 SGHTA and CDR2 FQGNSA. Complete variable domain (other parts from reference TRBV7-2 and TRBJ2-1): GAGVSQSPSNKVTEKGKDVELRCDPISGHTALYWYRQSLGQGLEFLIYFQGNSAPDKSGLPSDRFSAERTGGSVSTLTIQRTQQEDSAVYLCASSSHVAATSYNEQFFGPGTRLTVL.

This chain joins TRBV6-6 and TRBJ2-5; a weak D match, TRBD2 (7 bases). This CDR3 spans 15 amino acids. V was trimmed by 3 bases and J by 4 bases, leaving 15 bases between them. Germline CDR1 and CDR2: MNHNY and SVGAGI (reference sequence). CDR3 in DNA: TGTGCCAGCAGTTATTACAGGGAGGGGCGAGAGACCCAGTACTTC. This translates into CASSYYREGRETQYF.

This rearrangement joins TRBV4-2 to TRBJ2-7, with a possible D match to TRBD2 (5 bases). CDR1 and CDR2 (germline): LGHNA, YNFKEQ. This CDR3 region has 16 residues. The V gene lost 0 bases and the J gene lost 7 bases, with 19 bases spanning the gap. The CDR3 sequence: CASSQDQTGKKMEQYF. The CDR3 coding sequence is TGTGCCAGCAGCCAAGATCAAACGGGGAAGAAGATGGAGCAGTACTTC.

CDR3 nucleotide sequence: TGTGCCAGCAGTCGGCGGGGCGCGCGGAGCTCCTACGAGCAGTACTTC. Protein product: CASSRRGARSSYEQYF. The chain is built from TRBV11-2 and TRBJ2-7; possible D gene TRBD2, 6 bases. Trimming stripped 6 bases from V and 0 bases from J, with 18 bases between. The V gene's germline CDR1 is SGHAT and CDR2 FQNNGV. The CDR3 contains 16 residues.

This sequence joins TRBV28 and TRBJ1-1, with D unclear. Trimming shortened V by 3 bases and J by 11 bases, and 16 bases separated the two germline ends. Germline V gene data show CDR1 as MDHEN and CDR2 as SYDVKM. This CDR3 spans 13 amino acids. The CDR3 protein is CASSFKNTRRAFF. In DNA form, the CDR3 reads TGTGCCAGCAGTTTTAAAAACACTCGGAGGGCTTTCTTT. Variable domain in full (rest from reference TRBV28 and TRBJ1-1): DVKVTQSSRYLVKRTGEKVFLECVQDMDHENMFWYRQDPGLGLRLIYFSYDVKMKEKGDIPEGYSVSREKKERFSLILESASTNQTSMYLCASSFKNTRRAFFGQGTRLTVV.

This clone has only one observation. The chain links TRBV19 to TRBJ2-7; 7 nucleotides align to TRBD2. The CDR3 spans 14 residues. Germline V gene data show CDR1 as LNHDA and CDR2 as SQIVND (reference sequence). The V and J ends lost 7 bases and 1 base, in that order; junction bases with no gene match: 7. CDR3 DNA sequence: TGTGCCAGTAAATCGGCGGGAGCTTCCTACGAGCAGTACTTC. It encodes CASKSAGASYEQYF.

This chain joins TRBV30 and TRBJ2-7, with TRBD2 identical over 12 bases. Germline-derived CDR1 and CDR2 are GTSNPN and SVGIG (reference sequence). Germline trimming cut 0 bases from V and 7 bases from J; bases unmatched to any gene: 7. This CDR3 comprises 15 residues. CDR3 in DNA: TGTGCCTGGAGTGTTTTACTAGCGGGAGGACAGGAGCAGTACTTC. It specifies CAWSVLLAGGQEQYF.

The chain carries TRBV27 and TRBJ2-7; 7 bases map to TRBD2. Germline CDR1 is MNHEY and CDR2 is SMNVEV (reference sequence). CDR3 size: 14 residues. V lost 6 bases, J lost 3 bases, and 8 bases stayed unmatched. CDR3 region: CASRTASGFYEQYF. In DNA, the CDR3 is TGTGCCAGCAGGACGGCTAGCGGCTTCTACGAGCAGTACTTC.

The chain links TRBV19 to TRBJ2-1; D uncertain. The V gene's germline CDR1 is LNHDA and CDR2 SQIVND (reference sequence). V was shortened by 7 bases and J by 10 bases, with 17 bases between the two germline ends. This CDR3 contains 13 residues. CDR3 in DNA: TGTGCCAGTATGGAGTCCGGAGCATGGGAGCAGTTCTTC. This codes for CASMESGAWEQFF.

This chain connects TRBV7-2 to TRBJ2-5; D possibly corresponds to TRBD2 (6 bases). Deletions cut 4 bases from V and 5 bases from J, with 17 bases between. In germline, CDR1 is SGHTA, CDR2 FQGNSA. CDR3 length: 15 residues. The CDR3 coding sequence is TGTGCCAGCAGCTCGGACGGGGGAGGAGGTGAGACCCAGTACTTC. This encodes CASSSDGGGGETQYF.

The chain recombines TRBV29-1 with TRBJ2-3; TRBD2 matches at 9 bases. This CDR3 comprises 14 residues. With 5 bases clipped from V and 2 bases from J, the junction kept 5 bases outside the gene matches. Germline assignment: CDR1 SQVTM and CDR2 ANQGSEA. DNA for the CDR3: TGCAGCGTTCCTCTAGCGGGGACCACAGATACGCAGTATTTT. Amino acid sequence: CSVPLAGTTDTQYF.

This clone was seen a few times. The chain has TRBV29-1 and TRBJ1-1; D unresolved. The V and J ends lost 1 base and 5 bases respectively, with 17 bases between them. CDR3 size: 15 residues. The germline V gene has CDR1 SQVTM and CDR2 ANQGSEA. CDR3 DNA sequence: TGCAGCGTTGAAGGCAATGACGGGGTTAGGACTGAAGCTTTCTTT. It specifies CSVEGNDGVRTEAFF. The full variable domain, rest sourced from reference TRBV29-1 and TRBJ1-1, is SAVISQKPSRDICQRGTSLTIQCQVDSQVTMMFWYRQQPGQSLTLIATANQGSEATYESGFVIDKFPISRPNLTFSTLTVSNMSPEDSSIYLCSVEGNDGVRTEAFFGQGTRLTVV.

The chain uses TRBV28 and TRBJ2-3; 8 bases match TRBD2. The length of the CDR3 is 15 residues. CDR1 is MDHEN, CDR2 SYDVKM, per germline. The V gene end was trimmed by 2 bases and the J gene end by 4 bases; junction bases not matched to a gene: 5. The CDR3, as DNA: TGTGCCAGCAGTTTAGGTGCGGGAGGCGCAGATACGCAGTATTTT. Amino acid sequence: CASSLGAGGADTQYF.

The chain employs TRBV7-6 and TRBJ1-1, with 7 bases aligning to TRBD1. CDR1 and CDR2 from the germline V gene are SGHVS and FNYEAQ. This CDR3 region has 15 residues. V gave up 5 bases and J gave up 6 bases; unmatched junction bases: 12. The CDR3 spells CASSPAGTAKAEAFF. In nucleotides, the CDR3 is TGTGCCAGCAGCCCGGCCGGGACAGCCAAGGCTGAAGCTTTCTTT.

The chain links TRBV13 to TRBJ2-3; TRBD2 matches 7 bases. The CDR3 spans 17 residues. After removal of 0 bases from V and 5 bases from J, the junction contained 11 bases not matched to a gene. Germline lookup yields CDR1 PRHDT and CDR2 FYEKMQ (reference sequence). The CDR3: CASSLGQVRLAGDTQYF. In DNA form, the CDR3 reads TGTGCCAGCAGCTTAGGCCAAGTCCGACTAGCTGGAGATACGCAGTATTTT.

The chain has TRBV6-1 and TRBJ1-2; D unresolved. The germline V gene has CDR1 MNHNS and CDR2 SASEGT. This CDR3 comprises 12 residues. V dropped 6 bases and J dropped 3 bases, with 8 bases sitting between them. In nucleotides, the CDR3 is TGTGCCAGCAGCTTGACTGACTATGGCTACACCTTC. It is translated as CASSLTDYGYTF.

J is TRBJ1-5 and V is TRBV18; unclear D gene. V dropped 3 bases and J dropped 6 bases, with 6 bases sitting between them. The CDR3 covers 12 residues. The germline gives CDR1 KGHSH, CDR2 LQKENI. In DNA form, the CDR3 reads TGTGCCAGCTCACCGTACGGTCAGCCCCAGCATTTT. Protein sequence: CASSPYGQPQHF.

The chain joins TRBV9 to TRBJ2-3; 8 nucleotides match TRBD2. The CDR3 loop spans 15 amino acids. J was trimmed by 4 bases and V by 4 bases; bases with no gene match: 8. The germline V gene has CDR1 SGDLS and CDR2 YYNGEE. The CDR3 nucleotides read TGTGCCAGCAGCCCCGGGGGGGAGCGAGCAGATACGCAGTATTTT. Translation: CASSPGGERADTQYF.

The rearrangement joins TRBV11-1 to TRBJ2-3; perhaps TRBD2 as D (5 bases). Trimming cost V 2 bases and J 8 bases, with 23 bases left between them. This CDR3 comprises 17 residues. Germline CDR1 and CDR2: SGHAT and FQDESV (reference sequence). The CDR3 protein is CASSLSGRSGGLSTQYF. The CDR3 bases are TGTGCCAGCAGCTTATCTGGTCGGAGTGGCGGGCTGAGTACGCAGTATTTT.

This chain connects TRBV28 to TRBJ1-1; D possibly corresponds to TRBD1 (5 bases). This CDR3 is 13 amino acids long. Germline CDR1 and CDR2: MDHEN and SYDVKM. V was cut by 1 base and J by 10 bases, with 13 bases left in between. The CDR3 spells CASSLSRGLGAFF. In DNA, the CDR3 is TGTGCCAGCAGTTTATCAAGGGGCCTAGGAGCTTTCTTT. Variable domain in full (rest from reference TRBV28 and TRBJ1-1): DVKVTQSSRYLVKRTGEKVFLECVQDMDHENMFWYRQDPGLGLRLIYFSYDVKMKEKGDIPEGYSVSREKKERFSLILESASTNQTSMYLCASSLSRGLGAFFGQGTRLTVV.

This chain uses TRBV9 with TRBJ1-2; TRBD1 aligns across 7 bases. Germline V gives CDR1 SGDLS, CDR2 YYNGEE. The CDR3 is made up of 14 amino acids. V lost 4 bases to trimming and J lost 5 bases; unmatched junction nucleotides: 8. The CDR3 DNA reads as TGTGCCAGCAGCATTACAGGGACAGCGTATGGCTACACCTTC. Translation gives CASSITGTAYGYTF.

This chain connects TRBV7-9 to TRBJ2-3; 9 positions agree with TRBD2. The germline V gene has CDR1 SEHNR and CDR2 FQNEAQ (reference sequence). The junction had 3 bases not matched to a gene; V was cut back by 1 base and J by 1 base. The CDR3 runs to 16 residues. CDR3 nucleotide sequence: TGTGCCAGCAGCTTAGAGGGCGGGAGGGGCACAGATACGCAGTATTTT. The encoded protein is CASSLEGGRGTDTQYF.

This sequence joins TRBV5-1 and TRBJ2-3, with a weak D call TRBD2 (7 bases). CDR1 is SGHRS and CDR2 is YFSETQ in the germline V gene. The V end lost 0 bases, the J end lost 4 bases, and 9 bases lay between the germline ends. The CDR3 loop spans 14 amino acids. The CDR3 loop reads CASSLGGGADTQYF. Here the CDR3 DNA reads TGCGCCAGCAGCTTGGGAGGGGGGGCAGATACGCAGTATTTT.